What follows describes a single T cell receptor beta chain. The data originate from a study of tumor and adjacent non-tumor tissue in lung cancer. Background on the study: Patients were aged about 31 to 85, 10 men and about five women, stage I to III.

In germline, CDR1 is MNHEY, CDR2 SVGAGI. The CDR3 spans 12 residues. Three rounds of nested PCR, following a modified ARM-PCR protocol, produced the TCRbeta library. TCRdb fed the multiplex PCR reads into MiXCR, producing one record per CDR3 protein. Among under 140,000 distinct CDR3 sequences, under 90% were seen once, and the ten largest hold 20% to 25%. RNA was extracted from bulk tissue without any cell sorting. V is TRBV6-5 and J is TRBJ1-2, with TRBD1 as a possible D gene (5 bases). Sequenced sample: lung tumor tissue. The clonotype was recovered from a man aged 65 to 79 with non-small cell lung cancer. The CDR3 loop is CTSWGGGYGYTF. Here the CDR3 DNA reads TGTACTAGCTGGGGGGGTGGCTATGGCTACACCTTC.